This entry is about one T cell receptor beta chain. Its antigen is unknown. Generated by immunoSEQ multiplex PCR, the TCRdb table keeps only in-frame clones and is missing some. The data contain 6,000 to 8,000 clones, over 75% of them singletons. These data originate in a study of ipilimumab plus nivolumab after autologous stem cell transplantation. The CDR3 is made up of 17 amino acids. V gave up 3 bases and J gave up 7 bases, with 24 bases separating them. CDR1 and CDR2 (germline): MNHNS, SASEGT. General study results and limits: TCR repertoire, Treg phenotype and gut microbiota reportedly support more study of this approach.

Checkpoint therapy with ipilimumab 1 mg/kg began 14 to 28 days after transplant. Patients got 3 mg/kg IV nivolumab weeks 1, 4, 7, 10, then biweekly through week 26. The material sequenced was PBMCs, taken in a trial of ipilimumab plus nivolumab as post-transplant consolidation. The chain carries TRBV6-1 and TRBJ2-5, with a tentative D call TRBD1 (6 bases). The receptor's source is a female donor with multiple myeloma. CDR3 sequence reads: CASSDLPGQGSGRTQYF. CDR3 bases: TGTGCCAGCAGTGATCTTCCCGGTCAGGGGTCGGGCAGGACCCAGTACTTC.